The 27 T cell receptor beta chains below all came from one sample that was sequenced in a study of cytomegalovirus exposure and HLA in healthy donors. The PCR contained 60 Vbeta and 13 Jbeta primers. The method was immunoSEQ multiplex PCR; TCRdb's version includes in-frame clones alone and lacks a portion of them. The profile covers around 190,000 clones, with around three quarters appearing a single time and roughly 1.6% taken by the ten largest. Sequencing used PBMCs. The receptors originated from a woman aged 18-29 years in good health and CMV-seronegative.

The V call is TRBV4-1, the J call TRBJ2-1, with 11 bases aligning to TRBD1. V dropped 5 bases and J dropped 9; count of bases not matched to a gene: 6. Germline values: CDR1 MGHRA, CDR2 YSYEKL. There are 14 residues in the CDR3. The CDR3 nucleotides are TGCGCCAGCAGCGGAGGACAGGGGGCCTCTGAGCAGTTCTTC. Encoded protein: CASSGGQGASEQFF.

This chain joins TRBV6-6 and TRBJ1-2; the match to TRBD1 covers 7 bases. The junction had 6 bases not matched to a gene; V was cut back by 0 bases and J by 2 bases. CDR3 size: 16 residues. CDR1 is MNHNY, CDR2 SVGAGI, per germline (reference sequence). This CDR3 reads CASSYSSLGQNYGYTF. CDR3 nucleotides: TGTGCCAGCAGTTACTCAAGTTTGGGACAGAACTATGGCTACACCTTC.

CDR3 bases: TGTGCCATCAGTGAGGGAGAAATTGAAGCTTTCTTT. Translation: CAISEGEIEAFF. The chain couples TRBV10-3 to TRBJ1-1; no reliable D call. The CDR3 totals 12 residues. Germline V gene lookup returns CDR1 ENHRY and CDR2 SYGVKD. Trimming shortened V by 2 bases and J by 7 bases, and 8 bases separated the two germline ends.

The chain employs TRBV5-1 and TRBJ2-7; 8 bases line up with TRBD1. The length of the CDR3 is 15 residues. V lost 3 bases and J lost 2; bases outside the gene matches: 7. Germline V gene data show CDR1 as SGHRS and CDR2 as YFSETQ. The CDR3, as DNA: TGCGCCAGCAGCTCGACAGGGGATAACACCTACGAGCAGTACTTC. This encodes CASSSTGDNTYEQYF.

J is TRBJ1-5 and V is TRBV18; D gene unclear. V lost 3 bases to trimming and J lost 4 bases, with 13 bases between them. The length of the CDR3 is 15 residues. Germline-derived CDR1 and CDR2 are KGHSH and LQKENI. CDR3 amino acids: CASSPSREMNQPQHF. CDR3 in DNA: TGTGCCAGCTCACCGTCCCGGGAGATGAATCAGCCCCAGCATTTT.

The chain combines TRBV7-9 with TRBJ2-7; 8 bases are a match to TRBD1. Trimming took 5 bases from V and 3 from J; bases not matched to a gene: 6. Germline V CDR1 and CDR2: SEHNR, FQNEAQ (reference sequence). The CDR3 consists of 14 residues. The CDR3 DNA sequence: TGTGCCAGCAGCAAACAGGGGGACCTCTACGAGCAGTACTTC. This sequence encodes CASSKQGDLYEQYF.

As regards this clone: Different DNA sequences within this sample yield the same CDR3. The chain links TRBV5-4 to TRBJ2-7, with TRBD1 matching 10 bases. CDR3 length equals 15 residues. V lost 2 bases to trimming and J lost 4 bases; unmatched junction nucleotides: 6. Germline-derived CDR1 and CDR2 are SGHNT and YYREEE (reference sequence). The chain's CDR3 is CASSLPGQGLYEQYF. DNA for the CDR3: TGTGCCAGCAGCTTACCGGGACAGGGGTTATACGAGCAGTACTTC.

A few counts support this clone. The chain is built from TRBV5-1 and TRBJ2-7, with TRBD1 as a possible D gene (6 bases). V was shortened by 4 bases and J by 2 bases, with 10 bases between the two germline ends. This CDR3 spans 13 amino acids. Germline V gene sequence: CDR1 SGHRS, CDR2 YFSETQ. The CDR3: CASSDRITYEQYF. In DNA form, the CDR3 reads TGCGCCAGCAGCGACAGGATCACCTACGAGCAGTACTTC. The complete variable domain, with remaining parts taken from reference TRBV5-1 and TRBJ2-7, reads KAGVTQTPRYLIKTRGQQVTLSCSPISGHRSVSWYQQTPGQGLQFLFEYFSETQRNKGNFPGRFSGRQFSNSRSEMNVSTLELGDSALYLCASSDRITYEQYFGPGTRLTVT.

This chain joins TRBV7-9 and TRBJ1-4; TRBD1 agrees at 7 bases. CDR1 SEHNR and CDR2 FQNEAQ come from the germline V gene (reference sequence). CDR3 length: 15 residues. The V gene end was trimmed by 1 base and the J gene end by 8 bases; junction bases not matched to a gene: 7. CDR3 protein: CASSLGGQFDEKLFF. The DNA for the CDR3 is TGTGCCAGCAGCTTAGGGGGACAGTTCGACGAAAAACTGTTTTTT.

The chain is built from TRBV19 and TRBJ1-1; D call uncertain. Trimming stripped 3 bases from V and 2 bases from J, with 10 bases between. Per the germline V gene, CDR1 is LNHDA and CDR2 is SQIVND (reference sequence). This CDR3 is built from 14 residues. DNA of the CDR3: TGTGCCAGTAGTATGGCTGGGCCCAACACTGAAGCTTTCTTT. Encoded protein: CASSMAGPNTEAFF.

This sequence joins TRBV11-2 and TRBJ1-1; TRBD1 matches 12 bases. CDR3 length equals 15 residues. The V and J ends lost 1 base and 6 bases, in that order; junction bases with no gene match: 3. Per germline, CDR1 SGHAT and CDR2 FQNNGV. DNA for the CDR3: TGTGCCAGCAGCTTAGGGGGACAGGGGGCGCCTGAAGCTTTCTTT. Translated, it gives CASSLGGQGAPEAFF.

The rearrangement uses TRBV6-5 and TRBJ2-5; the D gene is possibly TRBD1 (6 bases). The CDR3 is 13 residues long. Germline V CDR1 and CDR2: MNHEY, SVGAGI. V shed 5 bases and J shed 1 base, with 8 bases lying between them. The CDR3 loop reads CASSNRVQETQYF. Here the CDR3 DNA reads TGTGCCAGCAGTAACAGGGTCCAAGAGACCCAGTACTTC.

This clone was observed a few times. The rearrangement joins TRBV7-2 to TRBJ2-7; 8 nucleotides line up with TRBD2. The ends lost 2 bases at V and 0 bases at J; junction bases unmatched: 0. Germline V gene lookup returns CDR1 SGHTA and CDR2 FQGNSA. The CDR3 is 14 amino acids. The CDR3 DNA reads TGTGCCAGCAGCTTAAGCGGGAGCTCCTACGAGCAGTACTTC. It is translated as CASSLSGSSYEQYF.

A few counts support this clone. The chain couples TRBV18 to TRBJ2-5, with D maybe TRBD2 (7 bases). Trimming cost V 2 bases and J 4 bases, with 11 bases left between them. This CDR3 contains 14 residues. Germline-derived CDR1 and CDR2 are KGHSH and LQKENI. CDR3 region: CASSPYREGETQYF. The CDR3 nucleotides read TGTGCCAGCTCACCATACAGGGAGGGAGAGACCCAGTACTTC.

This clone was counted a few times. V gene TRBV7-9 combines with J gene TRBJ2-7, with D perhaps matching TRBD2 (7 bases). There are 12 residues in the CDR3. Looked up from germline, CDR1 is SEHNR and CDR2 is FQNEAQ (reference sequence). Trimming cost V 3 bases and J 6 bases, with 9 bases left between them. For the CDR3, the DNA is TGTGCCAGCAGCTTGGGAGGGGGCGAGCAGTACTTC. Encoded protein: CASSLGGGEQYF.

V usage is TRBV2 and J usage is TRBJ1-4; TRBD1 agrees at 8 bases. Germline CDR1 and CDR2: SNHLY and FYNNEI. V lost 0 bases to trimming and J lost 5 bases; unmatched junction nucleotides: 5. The CDR3 spans 16 residues. CDR3 in amino acids: CASSEAYRGKNEKLFF. CDR3 coding DNA: TGTGCCAGCAGTGAAGCGTACAGGGGGAAGAATGAAAAACTGTTTTTT.

The V call is TRBV11-3, the J call TRBJ2-1, with TRBD2 identical over 13 bases. Germline V lookup: CDR1 SGHNT, CDR2 YENEEA. This CDR3 is 18 amino acids long. V lost 1 base and J lost 5; bases outside the gene matches: 8. Here the CDR3 DNA reads TGTGCCAGCAGCTTAGGGACTAGCGGGGGCCGGCGAGACAATGAGCAGTTCTTC. This codes for CASSLGTSGGRRDNEQFF.

The chain employs TRBV11-2 and TRBJ2-1; the match to TRBD2 covers 9 bases. The CDR3 runs 16 residues. The germline CDR1 and CDR2 sequences are SGHAT and FQNNGV. Trimming at V came to 5 bases and at J to 5 bases, leaving 10 bases not matched to a gene. The DNA of the CDR3 is TGTGCCAGCAGCCAGTCACCGGGACTAGCCAACAATGAGCAGTTCTTC. Translation gives CASSQSPGLANNEQFF.

This chain joins TRBV9 and TRBJ2-1; possibly TRBD2 for D (5 bases). The germline V and J ends were trimmed by 3 bases and 5 bases, with 12 bases remaining between them. The germline gives CDR1 SGDLS, CDR2 YYNGEE. The CDR3 is made up of 14 amino acids. CDR3 coding DNA: TGTGCCAGCAGCGCCCGCACGCGGGACAATGAGCAGTTCTTC. Translating gives CASSARTRDNEQFF.

CDR3 DNA: TGCAGCGTTGTAGGGACAGGGAGCTCCTACGAGCAGTACTTC. It codes for CSVVGTGSSYEQYF. The chain links TRBV29-1 to TRBJ2-7; 9 nucleotides line up with TRBD1. The V gene end was trimmed by 4 bases and the J gene end by 0 bases; junction bases not matched to a gene: 4. The CDR3 consists of 14 residues. Germline V gene lookup returns CDR1 SQVTM and CDR2 ANQGSEA.

This chain joins TRBV5-1 and TRBJ2-1, with TRBD2 identical over 8 bases. CDR3 length equals 17 residues. The ends lost 2 bases at V and 0 bases at J; junction bases unmatched: 7. Germline V gene data show CDR1 as SGHRS and CDR2 as YFSETQ. CDR3 amino acids: CASSLALSGDSYNEQFF. Written as DNA, the CDR3 is TGCGCCAGCAGCTTAGCTCTTAGCGGGGACTCCTACAATGAGCAGTTCTTC.

The chain couples TRBV7-8 to TRBJ1-5, with a tentative D call TRBD1 (6 bases). This CDR3 contains 14 residues. Germline V gives CDR1 SGHVS, CDR2 FQNEAQ. V gave up 2 bases and J gave up 5 bases, with 10 bases separating them. CDR3 region: CASSLSTGYQPQHF. DNA of the CDR3: TGTGCCAGCAGCTTAAGCACAGGGTATCAGCCCCAGCATTTT.

This chain links TRBV6-9 with TRBJ2-7; TRBD2 aligns across 10 bases. The CDR3 length is 16 residues. Germline CDR1 is MNHGY and CDR2 is SVAAGI. The V segment lost 2 bases and the J segment 5 bases; nucleotides outside the gene matches: 9. For the CDR3, the DNA is TGTGCCAGCAGTTATCAGGCGGGACTAGCGTCTCACGAGCAGTACTTC. This codes for CASSYQAGLASHEQYF.

This clone appeared a single time. This rearrangement joins TRBV7-3 to TRBJ1-2; D possibly corresponds to TRBD1 (6 bases). This CDR3 region has 17 residues. V lost 1 base, J lost 2 bases, and 17 bases lay in between. Germline CDR1 reads SGHTA; CDR2 reads FQGTGA. The CDR3 DNA is TGTGCCAGCAGCTTAAGGGCAGGGGATAGGAGGAACTATGGCTACACCTTC. Encoded protein: CASSLRAGDRRNYGYTF.

This clone was counted only a few times. At one end, the junction sequence differs from germline, possibly due to a read error. V is TRBV7-7 and J is TRBJ2-7; 11 bases match TRBD1. The germline gives CDR1 SSHAT, CDR2 FNYEAQ (reference sequence). This CDR3 region has 15 residues. CDR3 region: CASSFGTGGSYEQYF. In nucleotides, the CDR3 is TGTGCTAGCAGCTTTGGGACAGGGGGATCCTACGAGCAGTACTTC.

The rearrangement links TRBV5-1 to TRBJ2-3; TRBD2 might be the D (5 bases). CDR1 is SGHRS and CDR2 is YFSETQ in the germline V gene. Trimming removed 2 bases from V and 1 base from J, with 14 bases in between. The CDR3 covers 16 residues. The CDR3 DNA is TGCGCCAGCAGCTTTTATCAATGGGGAGGCACAGATACGCAGTATTTT. Translated: CASSFYQWGGTDTQYF.

This chain uses TRBV28 with TRBJ2-5; D is possibly TRBD1 (5 bases). V was pared by 3 bases and J by 2 bases, with 10 bases between. The CDR3 totals 14 residues. Germline V CDR1 and CDR2: MDHEN, SYDVKM. The CDR3 spells CASSFDRGQETQYF. CDR3 nucleotide sequence: TGTGCCAGCAGTTTTGATAGGGGACAAGAGACCCAGTACTTC.